This TCR beta chain is drawn from a study of T-cell reconstitution after alpha-beta-depleted transplantation in children. V gave up 7 bases and J gave up 3 bases, with 15 bases separating them. This CDR3 region has 14 residues. Unique molecular identifiers were used in preparing the TCRbeta library. Each CDR3 protein gets one entry after TCRdb re-called the PCR reads with MiXCR. The table shows approximately 400,000 distinct CDR3 sequences, with roughly 10% occurring only once. This chain links TRBV12-3 or TRBV12-4 with TRBJ1-2, with D possibly TRBD1 on 6 matching bases. The origin of this receptor is a human donor who donated a stem cell graft to a child with acute myeloid leukemia. Material: PBMCs from the stem cell graft donor, obtained from the stem cell graft. CDR3 nucleotides: TGTGCCAGCACCCCTGCACACAGGGACTATGGCTACACCTTC. This encodes CASTPAHRDYGYTF.